This paragraph reports one T cell receptor beta chain. The sample comes from a study of cytomegalovirus exposure and HLA in healthy donors. The CDR3 sequence is 12 residues long. Trimming removed 5 bases at V and 7 bases at J, with 11 bases between. Germline V gene lookup returns CDR1 SGHTA and CDR2 FQGNSA. The study ran its PCR with 60 Vbeta and 13 Jbeta primers. Some clones are missing from TCRdb's copy, which holds only in-frame ones; the method was immunoSEQ multiplex PCR. Of fewer than 250,000 clones in the sample, more than 60% were seen once. Sequenced sample: PBMCs. The clonotype was recovered from a girl aged 2 to 10 in good health and CMV-seronegative. The V call is TRBV7-2, the J call TRBJ1-1; no definite D call. The DNA for the CDR3 is TGTGCCAGCAGCCCCCGGGAGCGTGAAGCTTTCTTT. This sequence encodes CASSPREREAFF.